These 31 T cell receptor beta chains were all obtained from the same sample, sequenced in a study of shared clonotypes between healthy human individuals. The assay was immunoSEQ multiplex PCR, and TCRdb's table has in-frame clones only and misses some. This sample carries about 520,000 clones, roughly 80% of them seen once, and the ten largest clones take about 13%. Sequenced: PBMCs. These receptors originate from a woman aged 40 to 55 in good health. Some clones in this sample may be carry-over from other donors' samples.

As concerns this clone: A far larger clone is a single base away, which makes a read error likely. The sample has other DNA sequences that encode this CDR3 too. The chain employs TRBV29-1 and TRBJ2-7; 7 nucleotides match TRBD1. J lost 5 bases, V lost 6 bases, and 10 bases had no gene match. The CDR3 length is 13 residues. Per the germline V gene, CDR1 is SQVTM and CDR2 is ANQGSEA. CDR3 sequence (DNA): TGCAGCGTCCGGGGATTTACAGGGGACGAGCAGTACTTC. Its translation: CSVRGFTGDEQYF.

Regarding this clone: It differs at one base from a far larger clone, so likely a read error. This chain links TRBV10-2 with TRBJ2-5; 11 bases agree with TRBD2. After removal of 4 bases from V and 4 bases from J, the junction contained 8 bases not matched to a gene. The CDR3 is 16 residues long. Germline CDR1 and CDR2: WSHSY and SAAADI. Written as DNA, the CDR3 is TGCGCCAGCAGTGCCCTACTAGCGGGAGAAGTAGAGACCCAGTACTTC. Its translation is CASSALLAGEVETQYF.

The V and J genes are TRBV27 and TRBJ2-2; TRBD2 matches at 7 bases. J lost 5 bases, V lost 3 bases, and 3 bases had no gene match. The CDR3 totals 14 residues. Germline CDR1 reads MNHEY; CDR2 reads SMNVEV (reference sequence). Written as DNA, the CDR3 is TGTGCCAGCAGTTTCCGTAGCGGGACCGGGGAGCTGTTTTTT. Residues: CASSFRSGTGELFF.

This clone was seen once. J is TRBJ1-1 and V is TRBV5-4; no definite D call. Germline loops: CDR1 SGHNT, CDR2 YYREEE (reference sequence). The CDR3 spans 13 residues. V lost 2 bases, J lost 5 bases, and 10 bases lay in between. CDR3 sequence reads: CASSFYTWTEAFF. The CDR3 bases are TGTGCCAGCAGCTTCTATACATGGACTGAAGCTTTCTTT.

V is TRBV15 and J is TRBJ2-5; 10 bases agree with TRBD1. This CDR3 has 15 residues. The germline gives CDR1 LNHNV, CDR2 YYDKDF (reference sequence). The ends lost 3 bases at V and 0 bases at J; junction bases unmatched: 1. CDR3 region: CATSRDRGYQETQYF. As DNA, the CDR3 is TGTGCCACCAGCAGGGACAGGGGGTACCAAGAGACCCAGTACTTC.

On this clone itself: A far more abundant clone sits one base away, making this likely a read error. V and J are TRBV27 and TRBJ1-2; D gene unclear. Germline V lookup: CDR1 MNHEY, CDR2 SMNVEV (reference sequence). The CDR3 sequence is 14 residues long. V lost 11 bases and J lost 3, with 19 bases in between. The CDR3 nucleotides are TGTGCCGGCACTAGAGCAGGTCGGGACTATGGCTACACCTTC. Its protein product is CAGTRAGRDYGYTF.

This clone was found once. The chain uses TRBV29-1 and TRBJ2-2, with D perhaps matching TRBD2 (6 bases). The CDR3 has 14 amino acids. The germline gives CDR1 SQVTM, CDR2 ANQGSEA. The V gene lost 4 bases and the J gene lost 6 bases, with 15 bases spanning the gap. CDR3 loop: CSVVASVNAGELFF. For the CDR3, the DNA is TGCAGCGTTGTGGCTAGCGTTAACGCCGGGGAGCTGTTTTTT.

This chain joins TRBV4-2 and TRBJ1-1; D possibly corresponds to TRBD1 (6 bases). The germline V and J ends were trimmed by 5 bases and 1 base, with 11 bases remaining between them. This CDR3 is 14 amino acids long. CDR1 is LGHNA and CDR2 is YNFKEQ in the germline V gene. CDR3 sequence: CASSYPDRNTEAFF. The DNA of the CDR3 is TGTGCCAGCAGCTACCCGGACAGGAACACTGAAGCTTTCTTT.

This clone has a handful of counts. The chain employs TRBV6-5 and TRBJ1-1; D is ambiguous. Trimming stripped 4 bases from V and 5 bases from J, with 8 bases between. Looked up from germline, CDR1 is MNHEY and CDR2 is SVGAGI. The CDR3 contains 12 residues. The CDR3 DNA reads TGTGCCAGCAGTTTCCGAGGAACTGAAGCTTTCTTT. This translates into CASSFRGTEAFF.

V gene TRBV19 combines with J gene TRBJ2-7; D possibly uses TRBD1 or TRBD2 (5 bases each). The CDR3 is 13 residues long. Germline values: CDR1 LNHDA, CDR2 SQIVND (reference sequence). V lost 5 bases to trimming and J lost 3 bases, with 11 bases between them. The CDR3 spells CASSWGRNYEQYF. As DNA, the CDR3 is TGTGCCAGTAGTTGGGGACGTAACTACGAGCAGTACTTC.

Comments on this clone: Additional DNA sequences in this sample encode the identical CDR3. This chain joins TRBV11-2 and TRBJ1-1, with D hard to call. This CDR3 comprises 12 residues. V was cut by 1 base and J by 5 bases, with 5 bases left in between. Per germline, CDR1 SGHAT and CDR2 FQNNGV. The CDR3 coding sequence is TGTGCCAGCAGCTTAGTGGGGACTGAAGCTTTCTTT. Protein product: CASSLVGTEAFF.

The chain couples TRBV27 to TRBJ2-1; TRBD1 might be the D (5 bases). The CDR3 runs 15 residues. In germline, CDR1 is MNHEY, CDR2 SMNVEV (reference sequence). The ends were cut back, 3 bases at V and 2 bases at J, with 11 bases in the middle. The CDR3 nucleotides are TGTGCCAGCAGTTTGAACAGGCTCCCCTACAATGAGCAGTTCTTC. The encoded protein is CASSLNRLPYNEQFF.

The chain has TRBV4-3 and TRBJ2-2; possibly TRBD2 for D (6 bases). The length of the CDR3 is 17 residues. V dropped 5 bases and J dropped 6 bases, with 22 bases sitting between them. CDR1 is LGHNA, CDR2 YSLEER, per germline. CDR3 nucleotides: TGCGCCAGCAGCGAAGTGACCTGGGAGGACCGGCCCGGGGAGCTGTTTTTT. It specifies CASSEVTWEDRPGELFF.

The chain couples TRBV28 to TRBJ1-3; D unresolved. The closer fit of TRBJ2-2 to the DNA end suggests the J call may be wrong. In germline, CDR1 is MDHEN, CDR2 SYDVKM. The CDR3 covers 14 residues. CDR3 sequence reads: CASHPRGHTGELFF. CDR3 DNA sequence: TGTGCCAGCCACCCCCGAGGACACACCGGGGAGCTGTTTTTT.

V is TRBV5-1 and J is TRBJ1-1, with D perhaps TRBD1 (6 bases). V was clipped by 1 base and J by 1 base, with 11 bases between them. The CDR3 runs to 15 residues. CDR1 is SGHRS, CDR2 YFSETQ, per germline. The CDR3 DNA reads TGCGCCAGCAGCTTGATGGGGGCCCCGAACACTGAAGCTTTCTTT. The encoded protein is CASSLMGAPNTEAFF.

This chain links TRBV2 with TRBJ1-2, with TRBD1 matching 12 bases. The CDR3 contains 14 residues. J was trimmed by 4 bases and V by 6 bases; bases with no gene match: 3. CDR1 is SNHLY, CDR2 FYNNEI, per germline. The DNA for the CDR3 is TGTGCCAGCAGGGGACAGGGGGCGAGCTATGGCTACACCTTC. It translates to CASRGQGASYGYTF.

The chain is built from TRBV29-1 and TRBJ2-1; 7 bases fit TRBD2. Germline V gives CDR1 SQVTM, CDR2 ANQGSEA. Unmatched junction bases numbered 7, after V lost 4 bases and J lost 4 bases. CDR3 length equals 14 residues. This CDR3 is CSVVASGAYNEQFF. CDR3 DNA sequence: TGCAGCGTTGTTGCTAGCGGAGCATACAATGAGCAGTTCTTC.

This chain connects TRBV7-9 to TRBJ1-4; weak D call: TRBD1 (5 bases). From germline, CDR1 is SEHNR and CDR2 FQNEAQ (reference sequence). The CDR3 runs 15 residues. Trimming stripped 5 bases from V and 8 bases from J, with 18 bases between. CDR3 region: CASSAPRGGGEKLFF. Here the CDR3 DNA reads TGTGCCAGCAGCGCCCCCCGAGGTGGGGGAGAAAAACTGTTTTTT.

A word on this clone: A far bigger clonotype differs at one base, so this is likely a read error. The chain recombines TRBV7-8 with TRBJ2-2; weak D call: TRBD2 (6 bases). Germline V CDR1 and CDR2: SGHVS, FQNEAQ. The CDR3 covers 15 residues. The DNA for the CDR3 is TGTGCCAGCGCCCGCAGGCTCCTGAACACCGGGGGGCTGTTTTTT. Translated, it gives CASARRLLNTGGLFF.

The J gene is TRBJ2-7, the V gene TRBV6-5; 8 bases fit TRBD1. J was trimmed by 5 bases and V by 2 bases; bases with no gene match: 8. Germline V gives CDR1 MNHEY, CDR2 SVGAGI. The CDR3 spans 15 residues. The CDR3 spells CASSYTPDRADEQYF. CDR3 nucleotide sequence: TGTGCCAGCAGTTACACCCCGGACAGGGCGGACGAGCAGTACTTC.

Only one count was recorded for this clone. The rearrangement links TRBV10-3 to TRBJ1-2; 10 bases fit TRBD1. From germline, CDR1 is ENHRY and CDR2 SYGVKD. The CDR3 is 14 residues long. Trimming at V came to 4 bases and at J to 3 bases, leaving 2 bases not matched to a gene. The CDR3 reads CAISAGQGDYGYTF. The CDR3 coding sequence is TGTGCCATCAGTGCCGGACAGGGGGACTATGGCTACACCTTC.

V and J are TRBV9 and TRBJ2-7, with 7 bases aligning to TRBD2. Germline V CDR1 and CDR2: SGDLS, YYNGEE. Losses at the gene ends were 6 bases for V and 6 bases for J; bases not matched to a gene: 15. There are 15 residues in the CDR3. The CDR3: CASTAGPSGEGEQYF. DNA of the CDR3: TGTGCCAGCACGGCCGGTCCTAGCGGAGAAGGCGAGCAGTACTTC.

The rearrangement joins TRBV4-1 to TRBJ2-1; TRBD2 aligns across 9 bases. Germline CDR1 reads MGHRA; CDR2 reads YSYEKL. With 1 base clipped from V and 4 bases from J, the junction kept 2 bases outside the gene matches. The CDR3 totals 15 residues. This CDR3 is CASSQGLAAYNEQFF. CDR3 in DNA: TGCGCCAGCAGCCAAGGACTAGCGGCTTACAATGAGCAGTTCTTC.

The chain has TRBV7-9 and TRBJ2-3; 14 nucleotides agree with TRBD2. V was pared by 4 bases and J by 0 bases, with 3 bases of the junction left unmatched. Germline CDR1 reads SEHNR; CDR2 reads FQNEAQ (reference sequence). The CDR3 length is 17 residues. The CDR3 DNA reads as TGTGCCAGCAGCTGGGGGACTAGCGGGAGCAGCACAGATACGCAGTATTTT. Protein: CASSWGTSGSSTDTQYF. The full variable domain, completed using reference TRBV7-9 and TRBJ2-3, is DTGVSQNPRHKITKRGQNVTFRCDPISEHNRLYWYRQTLGQGPEFLTYFQNEAQLEKSRLLSDRFSAERPKGSFSTLEIQRTEQGDSAMYLCASSWGTSGSSTDTQYFGPGTRLTVL.

The count of this clone is one. The chain combines TRBV14 with TRBJ2-3, with a tentative D call TRBD2 (5 bases). CDR1 and CDR2 (germline): SGHDN, FVKESK. The V end was cut by 1 base, the J end by 0 bases, with 14 bases between. CDR3 length equals 17 residues. Here the CDR3 DNA reads TGTGCCAGCAGCCAAGTCCGCCGGGATGGTAGCACAGATACGCAGTATTTT. Amino acids: CASSQVRRDGSTDTQYF. The whole variable domain, remainder taken from reference TRBV14 and TRBJ2-3, is EAGVTQFPSHSVIEKGQTVTLRCDPISGHDNLYWYRRVMGKEIKFLLHFVKESKQDESGMPNNRFLAERTGGTYSTLKVQPAELEDSGVYFCASSQVRRDGSTDTQYFGPGTRLTVL.

With respect to this clone: This is likely an artifact of a read error, given a far larger clone one base away. The chain employs TRBV30 and TRBJ2-5; D is perhaps TRBD2 (7 bases). This CDR3 region has 16 residues. From germline, CDR1 is GTSNPN and CDR2 SVGIG (reference sequence). The CDR3 reads CVWSVGGVTGQETQYF. In nucleotides, the CDR3 is TGTGTCTGGAGTGTAGGGGGGGTAACGGGGCAAGAGACCCAGTACTTC. Supplemented by reference TRBV30 and TRBJ2-5, the full variable domain reads SQTIHQWPATLVQPVGSPLSLECTVEGTSNPNLYWYRQAAGRGLQLLFYSVGIGQISSEVPQNLSASRPQDRQFILSSKKLLLSDSGFYLCVWSVGGVTGQETQYFGPGTRLLVL.

This clone has only one observation. A far larger clone is off by one base, so a read error is likely. Because it lacks the conserved phenylalanine or tryptophan at the end, this CDR3 is likely a read error. This chain links TRBV18 with TRBJ2-7; a possible D gene is TRBD2 (5 bases). The V end was cut by 3 bases, the J end by 6 bases, with 12 bases between. Germline V lookup: CDR1 KGHSH, CDR2 LQKENI. This CDR3 has 13 residues. As DNA, the CDR3 is TGTGCCAGCTCACCCGCTCGGACTGGCGAGCAGTACCTC. Its protein product is CASSPARTGEQYL.

The chain carries TRBV30 and TRBJ1-1, with D uncertain. The CDR3 contains 11 residues. Trimming removed 0 bases from V and 6 bases from J, with 5 bases in between. Germline values: CDR1 GTSNPN, CDR2 SVGIG (reference sequence). CDR3 sequence: CAWSVRAEAFF. In nucleotides, the CDR3 is TGTGCCTGGAGTGTACGTGCTGAAGCTTTCTTT.

The chain carries TRBV11-3 and TRBJ1-1; D call uncertain. The V gene lost 5 bases and the J gene lost 1 base, with 8 bases spanning the gap. The germline V gene has CDR1 SGHNT and CDR2 YENEEA. The CDR3 is 13 amino acids. The CDR3, as DNA: TGTGCCAGCAGCCACAACAGGAACACTGAAGCTTTCTTT. Its translation is CASSHNRNTEAFF.

The V and J genes are TRBV4-3 and TRBJ1-2; 7 bases match TRBD1. V was clipped by 0 bases and J by 11 bases; unmatched bases: 6. In germline, CDR1 is LGHNA, CDR2 YSLEER. The CDR3 contains 13 residues. The CDR3 protein is CASSQDMTGTYTF. In DNA form, the CDR3 reads TGCGCCAGCAGCCAAGATATGACAGGGACTTACACCTTC.

Notes on this clone: This probably arose from a read error, given a far larger clone one base away. The chain links TRBV4-2 to TRBJ2-5; TRBD2 matches at 10 bases. This CDR3 comprises 15 residues. Germline V gene lookup returns CDR1 LGHNA and CDR2 YNFKEQ. The CDR3 region is CASGQVLAGAKTQYF. The DNA of the CDR3 is TGTGCCAGCGGCCAAGTTCTAGCGGGAGCAAAGACCCAGTACTTC.